What follows are 21 T cell receptor beta chains derived from one specimen sequenced in a study of blood T cell repertoires in COVID-19 (dated by TCRdb to 2019 to 2021). Libraries were built with the immunoSEQ multiplex PCR assay. Here the immuneACCESS table is served through TCRdb, limited to in-frame sequences with V and J called. Missing clones are a known gap in these copies; in checked studies unresolved V genes cover under half, and the rest lacks a known reason. Recorded for this sample are fewer than 200,000 clones; around four fifths of them occurred a single time. The top ten constitute 6% to 9% of the sample. Input material: peripheral blood. These receptors all stem from a man in his forties who had recovered from COVID-19.

This chain uses TRBV9 with TRBJ1-5, with D unresolved. CDR3 length: 15 residues. Trimming took off 4 bases at V and 7 bases at J, with 18 bases between the two ends. CDR1 is SGDLS and CDR2 is YYNGEE in the germline V gene. The CDR3 sequence is CASSSGTPGSQPQHF. For the CDR3, the DNA is TGTGCCAGCAGCTCAGGCACCCCAGGTTCGCAGCCCCAGCATTTT.

The chain joins TRBV28 to TRBJ2-5, with a tentative D call TRBD2 (6 bases). Germline values: CDR1 MDHEN, CDR2 SYDVKM. The CDR3 totals 14 residues. The V end lost 5 bases, the J end lost 5 bases, and 15 bases lay between the germline ends. The CDR3 is CASSRPTRQETQYF. The CDR3, as DNA: TGTGCCAGCAGTCGGCCGACTAGGCAGGAGACCCAGTACTTC.

The rearrangement links TRBV7-8 to TRBJ2-7; TRBD1 matches at 8 bases. Germline loops: CDR1 SGHVS, CDR2 FQNEAQ. The length of the CDR3 is 15 residues. V lost 5 bases, J lost 3 bases, and 9 bases stayed unmatched. The CDR3 spells CASSLSGGASYEQYF. CDR3 bases: TGTGCCAGCAGCCTCTCAGGGGGCGCGAGCTACGAGCAGTACTTC.

As concerns this clone: Other nucleotide sequences in the sample specify the same CDR3. The genes are TRBV7-2 and TRBJ1-2, with D unresolved. The germline V and J ends were trimmed by 1 base and 7 bases, with 7 bases remaining between them. Germline loops: CDR1 SGHTA, CDR2 FQGNSA. The CDR3 has 12 amino acids. The CDR3 bases are TGTGCCAGCAGCTTAGATAGCCGTGGCTACACCTTC. Protein: CASSLDSRGYTF.

V gene TRBV4-2 combines with J gene TRBJ2-5; no clear D. The CDR3 runs 14 residues. V lost 1 base, J lost 1 base, and 7 bases lay in between. Germline V gene sequence: CDR1 LGHNA, CDR2 YNFKEQ. The CDR3 bases are TGTGCCAGCAGCCAAGTGGCATTCCAAGAGACCCAGTACTTC. This translates into CASSQVAFQETQYF.

The chain employs TRBV7-2 and TRBJ2-2; 9 bases align to TRBD1. Germline V lookup: CDR1 SGHTA, CDR2 FQGNSA. The CDR3 has 13 amino acids. Germline trimming cut 11 bases from V and 3 bases from J; bases unmatched to any gene: 4. CDR3 coding DNA: TGTGCCCTCCGGGACAGGGACACCGGGGAGCTGTTTTTT. Residues: CALRDRDTGELFF.

V and J are TRBV13 and TRBJ2-2, with TRBD1 matching 8 bases. The length of the CDR3 is 15 residues. Trimming cost V 5 bases and J 7 bases; bases outside gene matches: 9. Germline V CDR1 and CDR2: PRHDT, FYEKMQ (reference sequence). Written as DNA, the CDR3 is TGTGCCAGCAGCCCTACTGGACAGGGCTTCGGGGAGCTGTTTTTT. It is translated as CASSPTGQGFGELFF.

For this clone: It may be a read error: a sequence one base away is much more abundant. V is TRBV7-9 and J is TRBJ2-7; D might be TRBD1 (6 bases). Trimming pared 5 bases from V and 0 bases from J, leaving 8 bases between. This CDR3 comprises 13 residues. CDR1 is SEHNR, CDR2 FQNEAQ, per germline (reference sequence). For the CDR3, the DNA is TGTGCCAGCAGCCGAGGGGGCTCCTACGAGCAGTACTTC. Amino acid sequence: CASSRGGSYEQYF.

The V gene is TRBV30, the J gene TRBJ1-4; unclear D gene. Trimming pared 1 base from V and 7 bases from J, leaving 13 bases between. CDR3 length equals 14 residues. Germline CDR1 is GTSNPN and CDR2 is SVGIG (reference sequence). The CDR3 DNA reads TGTGCCTGGAGTGATTACGCCATGAGTGAAAAACTGTTTTTT. It yields the protein CAWSDYAMSEKLFF.

The CDR3 DNA is TGTGCCAGTAGTATAAGGGATGGACAGGAAGCTTTCTTT. This codes for CASSIRDGQEAFF. The genes are TRBV19 and TRBJ1-1; D might be TRBD1 (6 bases). CDR1 and CDR2 from the germline V gene are LNHDA and SQIVND (reference sequence). V gave up 2 bases and J gave up 8 bases, with 12 bases separating them. The CDR3 totals 13 residues.

V gene TRBV4-2 combines with J gene TRBJ2-1; 7 positions match TRBD2. This CDR3 is 18 amino acids long. With 0 bases clipped from V and 1 base from J, the junction kept 9 bases outside the gene matches. Germline V gives CDR1 LGHNA, CDR2 YNFKEQ. In DNA, the CDR3 is TGTGCCAGCAGCCAAGAATTGACTAGCTCCCTTTCCTACAATGAGCAGTTCTTC. Translated, it gives CASSQELTSSLSYNEQFF.

This clone was recorded only once. V gene TRBV7-2 combines with J gene TRBJ1-2; 9 bases agree with TRBD1. With V trimmed by 1 base and J by 8 bases, 8 bases remained unmatched. Germline assignment: CDR1 SGHTA and CDR2 FQGNSA. CDR3 length: 15 amino acids. DNA for the CDR3: TGTGCCAGCAGCTTAGGACGGGACAGGGTTGGAGGCTACACCTTC. This translates into CASSLGRDRVGGYTF.

J is TRBJ2-3 and V is TRBV21-1; the DNA was not compared with TRBD2, the D call given in the table. TRBV21-1 is classified as a pseudogene. CDR3 length: 17 residues. This CDR3 is CASSLLAGPKLTDTQYF. CDR3 nucleotides: TGTGCCAGCAGCCTACTTGCGGGACCTAAACTCACAGATACGCAGTATTTT.

V usage is TRBV11-2 and J usage is TRBJ2-3, with a tentative D call TRBD2 (6 bases). This CDR3 has 16 amino acids. Trimming left V 1 base short and J 3 bases short, with 14 bases between. Germline lookup yields CDR1 SGHAT and CDR2 FQNNGV. CDR3 nucleotides: TGTGCCAGCAGCTTAGCGGCTTCCGGGACTACAGATACGCAGTATTTT. Translating it yields CASSLAASGTTDTQYF.

This clone was detected only a few times. The V call is TRBV12-3 or TRBV12-4, the J call TRBJ1-2; 7 bases map to TRBD1. The CDR3 has 13 amino acids. The trim removed 6 bases at V and 1 base at J, leaving 2 bases unmatched. CDR3 coding DNA: TGTGCCAGCAGCCCAGGGGGTAACTATGGCTACACCTTC. Translating it yields CASSPGGNYGYTF.

The chain employs TRBV30 and TRBJ2-7; TRBD1 is a possible D gene (5 bases). The CDR3 has 11 residues. V was shortened by 5 bases and J by 3 bases, with 8 bases between the two germline ends. Germline CDR1 is GTSNPN and CDR2 is SVGIG (reference sequence). The CDR3 loop is CAWGRDYEQYF. The CDR3, as DNA: TGTGCCTGGGGCAGGGACTACGAGCAGTACTTC.

The rearrangement uses TRBV28 and TRBJ2-7, with a weak D call TRBD1 (5 bases). V was trimmed by 6 bases and J by 5 bases, leaving 11 bases between them. CDR1 is MDHEN, CDR2 SYDVKM, per germline. The CDR3 length is 12 residues. The CDR3 spells CASRLSRDEQYF. CDR3 sequence (DNA): TGTGCCAGCAGGCTTTCCAGGGACGAGCAGTACTTC.

J is TRBJ2-1 and V is TRBV18; 7 positions match TRBD1. V dropped 4 bases and J dropped 6; count of bases not matched to a gene: 6. Germline CDR1 and CDR2: KGHSH and LQKENI. The CDR3 contains 14 residues. In DNA, the CDR3 is TGTGCCAGCTCACGGCAGGGGGAGTCCAATGAGCAGTTCTTC. Protein: CASSRQGESNEQFF.

This chain uses TRBV7-9 with TRBJ2-1; D call uncertain. The V end lost 2 bases, the J end lost 8 bases, and 13 bases lay between the germline ends. CDR1 and CDR2 from the germline V gene are SEHNR and FQNEAQ (reference sequence). CDR3 length: 14 residues. As DNA, the CDR3 is TGTGCCAGCAGCTTACGGCAGAGAGGAGATGAGCAGTTCTTC. It specifies CASSLRQRGDEQFF.

The chain employs TRBV27 and TRBJ2-1, with D perhaps matching TRBD1 (5 bases). Germline-derived CDR1 and CDR2 are MNHEY and SMNVEV (reference sequence). Trimming left V 6 bases short and J 7 bases short, with 16 bases between. CDR3 size: 14 residues. In DNA form, the CDR3 reads TGTGCCAGCAGCCCTAGGGGTCTCGGGAATGAGCAGTTCTTC. Protein sequence: CASSPRGLGNEQFF.

This chain links TRBV5-6 with TRBJ2-2; unclear D gene. There are 14 residues in the CDR3. The V and J ends lost 0 bases and 7 bases respectively, with 10 bases between them. Germline assignment: CDR1 SGHDT and CDR2 YYEEEE. The CDR3 sequence: CASSLVPSVGELFF. CDR3 nucleotide sequence: TGTGCCAGCAGCTTGGTCCCCTCTGTCGGGGAGCTGTTTTTT.